This T cell receptor beta chain was sequenced during a study of T-cell reconstitution after alpha-beta-depleted transplantation in children. Preparation of the TCRbeta library was carried out with unique molecular identifiers. From the PCR reads, TCRdb called clonotypes with MiXCR, one entry per CDR3 protein. The sample has hundreds of thousands of distinct CDR3 sequences; under 15% are singletons. Study outcomes and limitations: Hyperexpanded clones declined; after one year, newly produced T cells mostly supplied diversity. Expanded graft clones, several hundred of them, were reportedly the source of alpha-beta T cells about two months after transplant. Some patients owed their high day-60 TCRbeta diversity to surviving recipient T cells and thymic progenitors.

Germline trimming cut 1 base from V and 2 bases from J; bases unmatched to any gene: 0. The CDR3 is 14 residues long. Per the germline V gene, CDR1 is LNHNV and CDR2 is YYDKDF (reference sequence). This clonotype appeared a few times. Antigen unknown. The clonotype comes from a male patient aged 10-17 years who had a stem cell transplant for acute myeloid leukemia, so the T cells may come from the graft donor. The sample in question was PBMCs, mostly from graft donor cells, obtained 360 days after TCRalphabeta/CD19-depleted stem cell transplant. The rearrangement links TRBV15 to TRBJ2-7, with 9 bases fitting TRBD2. The CDR3 bases are TGTGCCACCAGCAGAGTAGCGGGAGCCTACGAGCAGTACTTC. Its protein product is CATSRVAGAYEQYF.